These 2 T cell receptor beta chains were all obtained from the same sample, sequenced in a study of T cells in women clearing cervical HPV infection (dated by TCRdb to between 2017 and 2018). Library preparation was by the immunoSEQ multiplex PCR assay. This is the immuneACCESS table as TCRdb keeps it, with only in-frame sequences that have V and J called. A part of the clones is gone; compared with another copy, unresolved V genes explain less than half, and the rest is unexplained. The sample table holds about 23,000 clones. The ten biggest clones cover 2% to 3% of the sample. Sequencing input: blood buffy coat. All receptors derive from a woman aged 18 to 75 with a cervical HPV16 infection that either progressed to CIN3+ or cleared (not recorded which).

Of note for this clone: Coverage ceases 3 residues before the CDR3 finishes, and the germline J gene fills in the end. V is TRBV11-2 and J is TRBJ2-5, with D perhaps matching TRBD1 or TRBD2 (5 bases each). Germline CDR1 is SGHAT and CDR2 is FQNNGV. CDR3 length: 14 amino acids. V lost 4 bases and J 4 bases, leaving 13 bases between the germline ends. CDR3 sequence reads: CASSSPGRRETQYF. Partial CDR3 DNA: TGTGCCAGCAGCTCCCCAGGGAGACGAGAGACC.

Of note for this clone: The CDR3 is cut off 3 residues early in the read; its end comes from the germline J gene. V and J are TRBV13 and TRBJ2-1, with TRBD1 matching 12 bases. The V gene's germline CDR1 is PRHDT and CDR2 FYEKMQ (reference sequence). The CDR3 has 15 amino acids. V shed 5 bases, J shed 7 bases, and the junction held 6 bases outside the gene matches. CDR3 DNA, as far as it was read: TGTGCCAGCAGCAACCGGGACAGGGGGCTTAATGAG. This sequence encodes CASSNRDRGLNE. The full CDR3 reads CASSNRDRGLNEQFF.